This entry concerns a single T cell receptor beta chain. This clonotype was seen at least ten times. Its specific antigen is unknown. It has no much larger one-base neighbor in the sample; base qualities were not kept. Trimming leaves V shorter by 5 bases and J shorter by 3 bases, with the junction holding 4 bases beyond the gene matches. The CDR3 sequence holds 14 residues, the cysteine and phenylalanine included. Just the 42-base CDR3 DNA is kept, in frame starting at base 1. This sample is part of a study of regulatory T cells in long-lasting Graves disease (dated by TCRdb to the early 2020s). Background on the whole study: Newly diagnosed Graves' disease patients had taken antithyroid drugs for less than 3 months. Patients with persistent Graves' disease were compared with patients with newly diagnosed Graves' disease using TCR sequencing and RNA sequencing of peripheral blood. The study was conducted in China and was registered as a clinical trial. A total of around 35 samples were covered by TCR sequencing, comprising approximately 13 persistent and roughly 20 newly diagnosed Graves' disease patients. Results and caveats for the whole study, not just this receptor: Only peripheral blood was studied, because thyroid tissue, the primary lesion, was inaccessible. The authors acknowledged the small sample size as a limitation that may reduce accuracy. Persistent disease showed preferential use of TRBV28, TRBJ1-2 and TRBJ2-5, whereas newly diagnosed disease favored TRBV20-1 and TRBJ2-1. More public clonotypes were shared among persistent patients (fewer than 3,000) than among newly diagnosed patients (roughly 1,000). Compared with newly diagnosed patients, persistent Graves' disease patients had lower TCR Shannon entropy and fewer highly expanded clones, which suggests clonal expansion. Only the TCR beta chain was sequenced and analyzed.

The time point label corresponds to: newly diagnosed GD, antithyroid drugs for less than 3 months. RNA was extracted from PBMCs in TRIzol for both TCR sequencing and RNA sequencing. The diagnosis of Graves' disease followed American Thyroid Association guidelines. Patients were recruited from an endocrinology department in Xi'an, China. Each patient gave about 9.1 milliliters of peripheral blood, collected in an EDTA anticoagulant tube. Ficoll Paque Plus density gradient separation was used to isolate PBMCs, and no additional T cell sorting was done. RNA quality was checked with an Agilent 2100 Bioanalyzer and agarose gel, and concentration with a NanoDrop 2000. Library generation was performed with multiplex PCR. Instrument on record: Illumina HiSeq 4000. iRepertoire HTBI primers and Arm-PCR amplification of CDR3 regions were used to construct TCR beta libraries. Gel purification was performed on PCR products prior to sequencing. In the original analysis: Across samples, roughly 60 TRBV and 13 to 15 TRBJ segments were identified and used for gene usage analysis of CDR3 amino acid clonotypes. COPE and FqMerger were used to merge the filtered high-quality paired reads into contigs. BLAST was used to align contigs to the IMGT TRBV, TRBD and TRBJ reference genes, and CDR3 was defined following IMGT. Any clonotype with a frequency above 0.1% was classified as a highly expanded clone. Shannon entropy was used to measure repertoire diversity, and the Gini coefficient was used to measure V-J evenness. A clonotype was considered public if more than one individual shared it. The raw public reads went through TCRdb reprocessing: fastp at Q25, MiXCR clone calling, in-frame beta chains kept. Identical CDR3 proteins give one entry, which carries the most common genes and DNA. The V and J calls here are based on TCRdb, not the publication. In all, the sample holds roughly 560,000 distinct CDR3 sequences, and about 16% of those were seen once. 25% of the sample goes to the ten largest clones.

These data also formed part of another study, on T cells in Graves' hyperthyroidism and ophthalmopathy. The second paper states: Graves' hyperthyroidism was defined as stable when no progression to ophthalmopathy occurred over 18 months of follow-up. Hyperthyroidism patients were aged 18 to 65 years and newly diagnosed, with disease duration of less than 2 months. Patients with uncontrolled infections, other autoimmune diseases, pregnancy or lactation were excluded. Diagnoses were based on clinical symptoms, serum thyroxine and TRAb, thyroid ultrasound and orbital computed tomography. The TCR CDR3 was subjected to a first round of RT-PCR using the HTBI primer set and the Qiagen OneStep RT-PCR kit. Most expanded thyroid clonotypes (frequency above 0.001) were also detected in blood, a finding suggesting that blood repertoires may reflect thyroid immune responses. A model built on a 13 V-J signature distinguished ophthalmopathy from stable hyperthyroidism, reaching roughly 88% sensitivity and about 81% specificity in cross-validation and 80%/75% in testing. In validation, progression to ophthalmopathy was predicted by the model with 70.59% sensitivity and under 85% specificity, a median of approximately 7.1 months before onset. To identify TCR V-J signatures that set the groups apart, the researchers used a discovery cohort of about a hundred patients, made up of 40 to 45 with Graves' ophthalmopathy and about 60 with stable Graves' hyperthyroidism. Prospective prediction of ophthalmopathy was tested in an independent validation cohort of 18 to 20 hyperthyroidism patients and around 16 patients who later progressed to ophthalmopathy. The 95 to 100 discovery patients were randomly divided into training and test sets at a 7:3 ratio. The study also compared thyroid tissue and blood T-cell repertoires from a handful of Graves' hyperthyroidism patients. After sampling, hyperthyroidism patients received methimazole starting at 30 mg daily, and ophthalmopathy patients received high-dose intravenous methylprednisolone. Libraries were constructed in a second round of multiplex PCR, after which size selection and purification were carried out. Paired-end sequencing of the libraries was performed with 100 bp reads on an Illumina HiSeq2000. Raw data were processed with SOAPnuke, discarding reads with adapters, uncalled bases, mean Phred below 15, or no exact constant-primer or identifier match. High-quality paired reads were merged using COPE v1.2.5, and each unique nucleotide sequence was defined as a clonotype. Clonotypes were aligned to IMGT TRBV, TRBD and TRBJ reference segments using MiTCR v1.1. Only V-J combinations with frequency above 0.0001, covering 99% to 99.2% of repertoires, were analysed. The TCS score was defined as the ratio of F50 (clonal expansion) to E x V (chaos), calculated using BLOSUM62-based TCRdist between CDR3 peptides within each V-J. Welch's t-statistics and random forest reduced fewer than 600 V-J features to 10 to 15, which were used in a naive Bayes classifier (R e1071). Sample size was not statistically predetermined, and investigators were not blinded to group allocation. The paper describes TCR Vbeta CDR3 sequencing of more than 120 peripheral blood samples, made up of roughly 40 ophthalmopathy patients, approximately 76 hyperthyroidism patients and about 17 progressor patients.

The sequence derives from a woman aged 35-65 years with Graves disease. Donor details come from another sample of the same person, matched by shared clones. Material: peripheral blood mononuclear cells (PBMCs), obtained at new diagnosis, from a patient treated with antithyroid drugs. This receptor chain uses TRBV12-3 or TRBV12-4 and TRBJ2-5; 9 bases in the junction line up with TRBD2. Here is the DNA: TGTGCCAGCAGTCTTAGCGGGGGAAAAGAGACCCAGTACTTC. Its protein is CASSLSGGKETQYF.